This T cell receptor (beta chain) was obtained from a study of shared clonotypes between healthy human individuals. Here immunoSEQ multiplex PCR was the method, and the copy in TCRdb shows in-frame clones only, minus some. Altogether about 1 million clones are present, roughly 80% being singletons, with the ten largest covering approximately 1.5%. V lost 4 bases, J lost 5 bases, and 9 bases stayed unmatched. There are 15 residues in the CDR3. In germline, CDR1 is SGHKS, CDR2 YYEKEE (reference sequence). The sequence was obtained from a man younger than 35 in good health. This sequence joins TRBV5-5 and TRBJ1-5, with 7 bases aligning to TRBD1. Sequencing input: memory CD4+ T cells sorted from blood. Subset indicated: CD45RA-negative fraction. The CDR3 loop is CASSRLRGEHQPQHF. The CDR3 nucleotides are TGTGCCAGCAGCCGTCTCAGGGGGGAGCATCAGCCCCAGCATTTT.